The subject of this entry is one T cell receptor (beta chain). This sample is part of a study of CD8+CD57+ T cells in acquired aplastic anemia. CDR1 is SGHVS, CDR2 FNYEAQ, per germline. The CDR3 covers 15 residues. Flow cytometry had shown expanded CD8+CD57+ cells in the patients chosen for sequencing. Patient blood was sampled before any therapy had been received. Profiling that covered TCR beta VDJ and CDR3 relied on genomic DNA as its template. One entry per CDR3 protein, called by TCRdb with MiXCR from the reads. The sample gives some 170,000 distinct CDR3 sequences, about 60% of which show up once; 40% to 50% is in the top ten.

This clonotype originated in a human donor with aplastic anemia. The chain uses TRBV7-6 and TRBJ2-5; D might be TRBD1 or TRBD2, each matching 5 bases. Matching the DNA end better, TRBJ2-7 makes the J call doubtful. Sequences were obtained from sorted CD4+, CD8+, or CD8+CD57+ T cells (not recorded which) from PBMCs. This CDR3 is CASSLAARGRYEQYF. CDR3 coding DNA: TGTGCCAGCAGCTTAGCGGCCCGGGGCCGATACGAGCAGTACTTC.